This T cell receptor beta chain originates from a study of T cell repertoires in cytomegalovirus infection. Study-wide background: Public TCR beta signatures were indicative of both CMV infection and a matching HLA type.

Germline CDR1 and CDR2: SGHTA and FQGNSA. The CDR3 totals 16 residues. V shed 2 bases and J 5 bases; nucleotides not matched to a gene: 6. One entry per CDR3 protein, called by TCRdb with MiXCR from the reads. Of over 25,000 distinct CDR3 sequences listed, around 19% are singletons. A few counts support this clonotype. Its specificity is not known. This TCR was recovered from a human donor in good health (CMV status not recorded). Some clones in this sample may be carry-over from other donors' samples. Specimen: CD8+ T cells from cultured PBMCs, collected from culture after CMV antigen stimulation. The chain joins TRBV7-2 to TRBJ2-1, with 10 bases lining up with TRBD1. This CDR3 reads CASSLWFGTGDNEQFF. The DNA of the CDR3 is TGTGCCAGCAGCTTATGGTTCGGGACAGGGGACAATGAGCAGTTCTTC.